This is a list of T cell receptor beta chains from one sample in a study of cytomegalovirus exposure and HLA in healthy donors. The data were produced by immunoSEQ multiplex PCR, yet TCRdb's version contains in-frame clones alone and is incomplete. This sample has over 150,000 clones, with just under 80% found just once. Sequencing was carried out using PBMCs. These receptors came from a woman aged 50 to 60 in good health and CMV-seronegative. Both conserved end residues are part of each CDR3. The order of the fields is J gene, clone size, V gene, D gene, CDR3 DNA, CDR3 protein. D genes are given only for firm matches. Clone size appears in some rows only: once, few, many, or a class for an expanded clone.

j_gene: TRBJ2-1
abundance: NA
v_gene: TRBV10-3
d_gene: TRBD1
CDR3nt: TGTGCCATCTTGGTCGGGACAGGATATACTGAGCAGTTCTTC
CDR3aa: CAILVGTGYTEQFF

j_gene: TRBJ2-1
abundance: NA
v_gene: TRBV4-3
d_gene: NA
CDR3nt: TGCGCCAGCAGCGTTAGACCGGGAACAAATTACAATGAGCAGTTCTTC
CDR3aa: CASSVRPGTNYNEQFF

j_gene: TRBJ1-2
abundance: NA
v_gene: TRBV28
d_gene: NA
CDR3nt: TGTGCCAGCAGTTACAGCTATGGCTACACCTTC
CDR3aa: CASSYSYGYTF

j_gene: TRBJ1-2
abundance: NA
v_gene: TRBV7-9
d_gene: NA
CDR3nt: TGTGCCAGCAGCTACGACCCTCAGGGAAATGGCTACACCTTC
CDR3aa: CASSYDPQGNGYTF

j_gene: TRBJ1-3
abundance: NA
v_gene: TRBV15
d_gene: TRBD1
CDR3nt: TGTGCCACCAGCAGAGTTCGGACAGGATCTGGAAACACCATATATTTT
CDR3aa: CATSRVRTGSGNTIYF

j_gene: TRBJ2-1
abundance: NA
v_gene: TRBV25-1
d_gene: NA
CDR3nt: TGTGCCAGCAAGAGACAGCTCCACAATGAGCAGTTCTTC
CDR3aa: CASKRQLHNEQFF

j_gene: TRBJ2-3
abundance: NA
v_gene: TRBV7-2
d_gene: TRBD2
CDR3nt: TGTGCCAGCAGCTTAGGGACTAGCGGCCTCAAAGATACGCAGTATTTT
CDR3aa: CASSLGTSGLKDTQYF

j_gene: TRBJ1-1
abundance: NA
v_gene: TRBV18
d_gene: TRBD1
CDR3nt: TGTGCCAGCTCCGCGATAGGACAGGCAGTGGTTGGTACTGAAGCTTTCTTT
CDR3aa: CASSAIGQAVVGTEAFF

j_gene: TRBJ2-7
abundance: NA
v_gene: TRBV19
d_gene: NA
CDR3nt: TGTGCCAGTAGTATTCGTGAGGATCCCCATTACGAGCAGTACTTC
CDR3aa: CASSIREDPHYEQYF

j_gene: TRBJ2-7
abundance: NA
v_gene: TRBV14
d_gene: NA
CDR3nt: TGTGCCAGCAGCCACTTAGGGACATCGATTTACGAGCAGTACTTC
CDR3aa: CASSHLGTSIYEQYF

j_gene: TRBJ1-1
abundance: NA
v_gene: TRBV2
d_gene: TRBD1
CDR3nt: TGTGCCAGCAGTACAGACAGGGAGTCTGAAGCTTTCTTT
CDR3aa: CASSTDRESEAFF

j_gene: TRBJ2-1
abundance: NA
v_gene: TRBV19
d_gene: TRBD2
CDR3nt: TGTGCCAGTAGTATCGCCCTCTGGGAGGGCGGACTAGTGCAGTTCTTC
CDR3aa: CASSIALWEGGLVQFF

j_gene: TRBJ2-7
abundance: NA
v_gene: TRBV7-3
d_gene: NA
CDR3nt: TGTGCCAGCAGCCAGTCCGACAGTAACGAGCAGTACTTC
CDR3aa: CASSQSDSNEQYF

j_gene: TRBJ2-7
abundance: NA
v_gene: TRBV28
d_gene: NA
CDR3nt: TGTGCCAGCAGTTTGTCGGGCTACGAGCAGTACTTC
CDR3aa: CASSLSGYEQYF

j_gene: TRBJ1-4
abundance: NA
v_gene: TRBV11-1
d_gene: NA
CDR3nt: TGTGCCAGCAGCTTAGGTGGGACTTCAACAACTAATGAAAAACTGTTTTTT
CDR3aa: CASSLGGTSTTNEKLFF

j_gene: TRBJ1-5
abundance: NA
v_gene: TRBV5-6
d_gene: TRBD1
CDR3nt: TGTGCCAGCAGCTTGAGGGACAGCATCAATCAGCCCCAGCATTTT
CDR3aa: CASSLRDSINQPQHF

j_gene: TRBJ2-1
abundance: once
v_gene: TRBV4-3
d_gene: NA
CDR3nt: TGCGCCAGCAGCCACGAGGCGAGCTCCTACAATGAGCAGTTCTTC
CDR3aa: CASSHEASSYNEQFF

j_gene: TRBJ2-1
abundance: NA
v_gene: TRBV10-3
d_gene: NA
CDR3nt: TGTGCCATCAGTAAACTAGGCGAATACAATGAGCAGTTCTTC
CDR3aa: CAISKLGEYNEQFF

j_gene: TRBJ1-1
abundance: few
v_gene: TRBV5-6
d_gene: NA
CDR3nt: TGTGCCAGCAGCGTCGGACAGTACACTGAAGCTTTCTTT
CDR3aa: CASSVGQYTEAFF

j_gene: TRBJ2-5
abundance: NA
v_gene: TRBV5-6
d_gene: TRBD1
CDR3nt: TGTGCCAGCAGCTTGGGAGGGGGCGGGGAGACCCAGTACTTC
CDR3aa: CASSLGGGGETQYF

j_gene: TRBJ2-3
abundance: NA
v_gene: TRBV5-1
d_gene: NA
CDR3nt: TGCGCCAGCAGATTGGCCACCGGATCAGGTACGCAGTATTTT
CDR3aa: CASRLATGSGTQYF

j_gene: TRBJ2-6
abundance: NA
v_gene: TRBV27
d_gene: NA
CDR3nt: TGTGCCAGCAGACCGGAAATGCGGGCTGGGGCCAACGTCCTGACTTTC
CDR3aa: CASRPEMRAGANVLTF

j_gene: TRBJ2-7
abundance: NA
v_gene: TRBV28
d_gene: TRBD1
CDR3nt: TGTGCCAGCAGCATAGCTCCTTCGGGACAGGGGGCAGCGGGGTACTTC
CDR3aa: CASSIAPSGQGAAGYF

j_gene: TRBJ1-1
abundance: NA
v_gene: TRBV5-1
d_gene: TRBD1
CDR3nt: TGCGCCAGCAGAATCAGACAGGGGAACACTGAAGCTTTCTTT
CDR3aa: CASRIRQGNTEAFF

j_gene: TRBJ2-1
abundance: NA
v_gene: TRBV28
d_gene: NA
CDR3nt: TGTGCCAGCAGTTATAGGGGGGGGTACAATGAGCAGTTCTTC
CDR3aa: CASSYRGGYNEQFF

j_gene: TRBJ2-1
abundance: NA
v_gene: TRBV6-1
d_gene: NA
CDR3nt: TGTGCCAGCAGTGAAGGTTCACACAGGGTTTTGGATGAGCAGTTCTTC
CDR3aa: CASSEGSHRVLDEQFF

j_gene: TRBJ2-7
abundance: NA
v_gene: TRBV7-9
d_gene: NA
CDR3nt: TGTTCCAGCAGCTTCCAGGGTAACAACGAGCAGTACTTC
CDR3aa: CSSSFQGNNEQYF

j_gene: TRBJ2-3
abundance: few
v_gene: TRBV5-1
d_gene: NA
CDR3nt: TGCGCCAGCAGCTTGGGTCTAACTAGCACAGATACGCAGTATTTT
CDR3aa: CASSLGLTSTDTQYF

j_gene: TRBJ2-1
abundance: NA
v_gene: TRBV15
d_gene: NA
CDR3nt: TGTGCCACCAGCCCCCCCCTCGCCGAAACAAGCTCCTACAATGAGCAGTTCTTC
CDR3aa: CATSPPLAETSSYNEQFF

j_gene: TRBJ1-5
abundance: NA
v_gene: TRBV4-3
d_gene: NA
CDR3nt: TGCGCCAGCAGCCAAGAGTTTGGCAGGAATAATCAGCCCCAGCATTTT
CDR3aa: CASSQEFGRNNQPQHF

j_gene: TRBJ1-4
abundance: NA
v_gene: TRBV28
d_gene: TRBD1
CDR3nt: TGTGCCAGCAATGCACACCCTGCCGGGACAGGGGGCGTTGATGAAAAACTGTTTTTT
CDR3aa: CASNAHPAGTGGVDEKLFF

j_gene: TRBJ2-1
abundance: few
v_gene: TRBV7-9
d_gene: TRBD2
CDR3nt: TGTGCCAGCAGGACCCGCGGGGGGGAGCAGTACAATGAGCAGTTCTTC
CDR3aa: CASRTRGGEQYNEQFF

j_gene: TRBJ2-3
abundance: NA
v_gene: TRBV7-2
d_gene: TRBD2
CDR3nt: TGTGCCAGCAGCTTAGCGAGTTCGGGGGGAGATACGCAGTATTTT
CDR3aa: CASSLASSGGDTQYF

j_gene: TRBJ2-6
abundance: NA
v_gene: TRBV6-9
d_gene: NA
CDR3nt: TGTGCCAGCAGTTATTTTCCCCTCCCAAATCTCGGGAGACCAGACTCTGGTGCCAACGTCCTGACTTTC
CDR3aa: CASSYFPLPNLGRPDSGANVLTF

j_gene: TRBJ2-3
abundance: NA
v_gene: TRBV7-9
d_gene: NA
CDR3nt: TGTGCCAGCAGCTTAGAGATGCAGATTCCTAGCACAGATACGCAGTATTTT
CDR3aa: CASSLEMQIPSTDTQYF

j_gene: TRBJ2-2
abundance: few
v_gene: TRBV6-5
d_gene: NA
CDR3nt: TGTGCCAGCAGTCATGACACCGGGGAGCTGTTTTTT
CDR3aa: CASSHDTGELFF

j_gene: TRBJ1-4
abundance: NA
v_gene: TRBV5-1
d_gene: TRBD1
CDR3nt: TGCGCCAGCAGCCTGGGACAGGGTGAAAAACTGTTTTTT
CDR3aa: CASSLGQGEKLFF

j_gene: TRBJ2-1
abundance: NA
v_gene: TRBV4-1
d_gene: TRBD2
CDR3nt: TGCGCCAGCAGCCCCGACCTAGCGGGAAGCTCCTACAATGAGCAGTTCTTC
CDR3aa: CASSPDLAGSSYNEQFF

j_gene: TRBJ1-1
abundance: NA
v_gene: TRBV15
d_gene: NA
CDR3nt: TGTGCCACCAGCAGGATGCAGGGGAGCGGCACTGAAGCTTTCTTT
CDR3aa: CATSRMQGSGTEAFF

j_gene: TRBJ2-1
abundance: NA
v_gene: TRBV6-1
d_gene: TRBD2
CDR3nt: TGTGCCAGCAGTGGACTAGCGGGGTTTTTCTTCTACAATGAGCAGTTCTTC
CDR3aa: CASSGLAGFFFYNEQFF

j_gene: TRBJ2-7
abundance: NA
v_gene: TRBV27
d_gene: TRBD1
CDR3nt: TGTGCCAGCAGACCCACGGGTCAGGGGGAGAGGGAGCAGTACTTC
CDR3aa: CASRPTGQGEREQYF

j_gene: TRBJ2-1
abundance: NA
v_gene: TRBV5-6
d_gene: NA
CDR3nt: TGTGCCAGCAGCTTGGTCAGGGGCGATGAGCAGTTCTTC
CDR3aa: CASSLVRGDEQFF

j_gene: TRBJ1-1
abundance: NA
v_gene: TRBV7-8
d_gene: TRBD1
CDR3nt: TGTGCCAGCAGCTTCCGGGACAGCATGAACACTGAAGCTTTCTTT
CDR3aa: CASSFRDSMNTEAFF

j_gene: TRBJ2-7
abundance: NA
v_gene: TRBV4-3
d_gene: TRBD1
CDR3nt: TGCGCCAGCAGCCAAGAGGGACAGGGCGGCGAGCAGTACTTC
CDR3aa: CASSQEGQGGEQYF

j_gene: TRBJ2-7
abundance: NA
v_gene: TRBV4-3
d_gene: NA
CDR3nt: TGCGCCAGCAGCCAAGATCGGCCAGGCCCCTACGAGCAGTACTTC
CDR3aa: CASSQDRPGPYEQYF

j_gene: TRBJ2-7
abundance: NA
v_gene: TRBV9
d_gene: NA
CDR3nt: TGTGCCAGCAGCGTCGGGGGTAGGGGGCCCTACGAGCAGTACTTC
CDR3aa: CASSVGGRGPYEQYF

j_gene: TRBJ2-7
abundance: NA
v_gene: TRBV18
d_gene: NA
CDR3nt: TGTGCCAGCTCACCAGCGGACAGAACCTACGAGCAGTACTTC
CDR3aa: CASSPADRTYEQYF

j_gene: TRBJ1-5
abundance: NA
v_gene: TRBV28
d_gene: NA
CDR3nt: TGTGCCAGCGTTAGGGAGGGGCAGCCCCAGCATTTT
CDR3aa: CASVREGQPQHF

j_gene: TRBJ2-7
abundance: once
v_gene: TRBV7-9
d_gene: NA
CDR3nt: TGTGCCAGCAGCTCAAATCCGACTAGCTCCTACGAGCAGTACTTC
CDR3aa: CASSSNPTSSYEQYF

j_gene: TRBJ1-1
abundance: NA
v_gene: TRBV5-4
d_gene: NA
CDR3nt: TGTGCCAGCAGCTTGGTCGCAGATTTGAACACTGAAGCTTTCTTT
CDR3aa: CASSLVADLNTEAFF

j_gene: TRBJ2-1
abundance: few
v_gene: TRBV19
d_gene: TRBD1
CDR3nt: TGTGCCTCTCAGAGGGACAGGGGGTTGTTGGATGAGCAGTTCTTC
CDR3aa: CASQRDRGLLDEQFF

j_gene: TRBJ2-4
abundance: few
v_gene: TRBV7-2
d_gene: TRBD1
CDR3nt: TGTGCCAGCACCGTCAGGGGGCAGAACATTCAGTACTTC
CDR3aa: CASTVRGQNIQYF

j_gene: TRBJ2-5
abundance: NA
v_gene: TRBV28
d_gene: NA
CDR3nt: TGTGCCAGCAGTACTGCCCAGGGGAAAGAGACCCAGTACTTC
CDR3aa: CASSTAQGKETQYF

j_gene: TRBJ2-1
abundance: NA
v_gene: TRBV5-1
d_gene: TRBD2
CDR3nt: TGCGCCAGCAGCTGGACTAGCGGGTCCTTGAATGAGCAGTTCTTC
CDR3aa: CASSWTSGSLNEQFF

j_gene: TRBJ2-3
abundance: NA
v_gene: TRBV11-3
d_gene: NA
CDR3nt: TGTGCCAGCAGCCTCATGGGCGGGGTACGGGCAGATACGCAGTATTTT
CDR3aa: CASSLMGGVRADTQYF

j_gene: TRBJ2-7
abundance: few
v_gene: TRBV28
d_gene: TRBD1
CDR3nt: TGTGCCAGCAGTCCTGGACAGGGGGCGGCCTACGAGCAGTACTTC
CDR3aa: CASSPGQGAAYEQYF

j_gene: TRBJ2-6
abundance: NA
v_gene: TRBV5-6
d_gene: NA
CDR3nt: TGTGCCAGCAGCTTGCAGGGGTCTGGGGCCAACGTCCTGACTTTC
CDR3aa: CASSLQGSGANVLTF

j_gene: TRBJ1-2
abundance: NA
v_gene: TRBV19
d_gene: NA
CDR3nt: TGTGCCAGTAGTATTTATCTCGAGGCGAGGGATGGCTACACCTTC
CDR3aa: CASSIYLEARDGYTF

j_gene: TRBJ1-4
abundance: NA
v_gene: TRBV2
d_gene: TRBD1
CDR3nt: TGTGCCAGCAGTGAGGCAGGGGGTGAAAAACTGTTTTTT
CDR3aa: CASSEAGGEKLFF